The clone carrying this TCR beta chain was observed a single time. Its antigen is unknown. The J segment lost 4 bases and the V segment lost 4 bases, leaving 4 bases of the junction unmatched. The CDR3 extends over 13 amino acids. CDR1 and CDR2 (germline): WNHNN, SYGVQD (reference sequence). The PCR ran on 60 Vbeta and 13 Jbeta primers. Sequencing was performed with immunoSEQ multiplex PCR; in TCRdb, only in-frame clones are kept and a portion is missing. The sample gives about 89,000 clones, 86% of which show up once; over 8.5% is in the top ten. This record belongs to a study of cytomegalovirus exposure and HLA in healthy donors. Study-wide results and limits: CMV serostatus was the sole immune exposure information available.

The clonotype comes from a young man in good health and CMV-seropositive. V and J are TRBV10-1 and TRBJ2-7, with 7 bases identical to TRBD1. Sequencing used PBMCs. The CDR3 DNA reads TGCGCCAGCAGTGGCCAGGGGGTTTACGAGCAGTACTTC. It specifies CASSGQGVYEQYF.